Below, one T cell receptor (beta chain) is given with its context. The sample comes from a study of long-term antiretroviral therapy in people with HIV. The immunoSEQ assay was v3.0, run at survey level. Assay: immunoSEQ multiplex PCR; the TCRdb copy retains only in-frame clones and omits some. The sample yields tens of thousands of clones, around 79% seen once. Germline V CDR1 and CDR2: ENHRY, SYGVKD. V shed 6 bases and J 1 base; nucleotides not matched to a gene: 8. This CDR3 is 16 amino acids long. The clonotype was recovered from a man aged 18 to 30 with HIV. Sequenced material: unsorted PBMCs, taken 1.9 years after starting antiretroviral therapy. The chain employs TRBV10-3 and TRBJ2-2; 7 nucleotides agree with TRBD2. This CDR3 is CAISFSSGGNTGELFF. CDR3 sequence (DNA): TGTGCCATCAGCTTTTCTTCGGGGGGGAACACCGGGGAGCTGTTTTTT.